This T cell receptor beta chain was captured in a study of cytomegalovirus exposure and HLA in healthy donors. CDR1 and CDR2 from the germline V gene are MNHNS and SASEGT. The CDR3 totals 13 residues. V lost 8 bases and J 6 bases, leaving 13 bases between the germline ends. In the PCR, 60 Vbeta and 13 Jbeta primers were used. The method was immunoSEQ multiplex PCR; TCRdb's version includes in-frame clones alone and lacks a portion of them. The table lists about 46,000 clones. The chain employs TRBV6-1 and TRBJ1-4; D is unresolved. Sequencing was done on a sample of PBMCs. This TCR derives from a woman in her 40s in good health and CMV-seronegative. The CDR3 is CASEDWQYEKLFF. The CDR3 DNA reads TGTGCCAGCGAGGACTGGCAGTATGAAAAACTGTTTTTT.